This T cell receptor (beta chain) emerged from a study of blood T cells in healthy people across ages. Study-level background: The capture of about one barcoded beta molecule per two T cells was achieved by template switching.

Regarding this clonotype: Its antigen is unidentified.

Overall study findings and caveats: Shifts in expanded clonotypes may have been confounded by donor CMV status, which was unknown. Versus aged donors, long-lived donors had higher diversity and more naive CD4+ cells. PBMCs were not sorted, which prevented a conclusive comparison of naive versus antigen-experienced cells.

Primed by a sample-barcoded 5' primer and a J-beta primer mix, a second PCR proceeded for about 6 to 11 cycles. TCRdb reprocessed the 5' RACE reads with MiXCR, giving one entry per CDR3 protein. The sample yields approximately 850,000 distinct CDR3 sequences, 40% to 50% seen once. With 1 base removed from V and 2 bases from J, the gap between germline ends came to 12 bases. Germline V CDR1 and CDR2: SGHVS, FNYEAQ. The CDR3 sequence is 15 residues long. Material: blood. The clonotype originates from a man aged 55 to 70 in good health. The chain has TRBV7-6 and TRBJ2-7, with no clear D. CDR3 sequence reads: CASSLGDGVAYEQYF. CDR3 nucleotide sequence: TGTGCCAGCAGCTTAGGCGATGGGGTGGCCTACGAGCAGTACTTC.